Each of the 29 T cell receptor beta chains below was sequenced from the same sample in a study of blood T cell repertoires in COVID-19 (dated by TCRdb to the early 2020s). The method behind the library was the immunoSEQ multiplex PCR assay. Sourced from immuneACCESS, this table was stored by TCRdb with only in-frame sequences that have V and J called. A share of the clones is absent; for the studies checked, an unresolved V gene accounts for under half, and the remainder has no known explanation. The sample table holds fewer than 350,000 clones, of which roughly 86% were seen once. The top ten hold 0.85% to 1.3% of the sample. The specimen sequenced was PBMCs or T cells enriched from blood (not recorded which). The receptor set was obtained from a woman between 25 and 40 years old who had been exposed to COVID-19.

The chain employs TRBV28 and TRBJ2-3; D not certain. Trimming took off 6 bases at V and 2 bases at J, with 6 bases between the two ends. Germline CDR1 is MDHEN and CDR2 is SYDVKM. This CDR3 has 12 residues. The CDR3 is CASSEFTDTQYF. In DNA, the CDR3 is TGTGCCAGCAGCGAGTTCACAGATACGCAGTATTTT.

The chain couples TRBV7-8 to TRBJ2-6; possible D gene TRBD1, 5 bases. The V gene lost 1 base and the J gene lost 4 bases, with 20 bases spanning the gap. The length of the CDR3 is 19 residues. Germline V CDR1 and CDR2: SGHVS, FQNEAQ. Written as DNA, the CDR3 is TGTGCCAGCAGCTTAGTGGGCAGGGCGCCATCGACGGGGGCCAACGTCCTGACTTTC. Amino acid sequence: CASSLVGRAPSTGANVLTF.

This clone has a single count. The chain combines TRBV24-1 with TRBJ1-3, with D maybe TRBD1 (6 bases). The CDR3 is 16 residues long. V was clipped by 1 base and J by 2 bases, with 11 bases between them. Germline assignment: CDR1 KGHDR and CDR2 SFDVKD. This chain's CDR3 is CATSDLQGWAGNTIYF. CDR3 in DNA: TGTGCCACCAGTGATTTACAGGGATGGGCTGGAAACACCATATATTTT.

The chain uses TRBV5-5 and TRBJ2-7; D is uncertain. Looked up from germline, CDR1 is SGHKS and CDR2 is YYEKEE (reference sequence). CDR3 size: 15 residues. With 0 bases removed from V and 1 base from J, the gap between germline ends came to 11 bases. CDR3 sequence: CASSLAAGYSYEQYF. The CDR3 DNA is TGTGCCAGCAGCTTGGCGGCAGGCTATTCCTACGAGCAGTACTTC.

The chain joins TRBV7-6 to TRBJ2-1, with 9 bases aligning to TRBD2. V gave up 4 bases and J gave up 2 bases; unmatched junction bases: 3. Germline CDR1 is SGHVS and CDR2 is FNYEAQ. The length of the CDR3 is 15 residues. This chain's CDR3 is CASSSGGRAYNEQFF. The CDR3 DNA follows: TGTGCCAGCAGCTCTGGCGGGAGGGCCTACAATGAGCAGTTCTTC.

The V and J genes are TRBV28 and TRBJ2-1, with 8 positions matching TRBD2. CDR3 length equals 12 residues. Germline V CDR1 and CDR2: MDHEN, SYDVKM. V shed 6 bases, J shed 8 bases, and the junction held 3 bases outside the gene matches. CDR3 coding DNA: TGTGCCAGCAGCGCGCGGGAGGATGAGCAGTTCTTC. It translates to CASSAREDEQFF.

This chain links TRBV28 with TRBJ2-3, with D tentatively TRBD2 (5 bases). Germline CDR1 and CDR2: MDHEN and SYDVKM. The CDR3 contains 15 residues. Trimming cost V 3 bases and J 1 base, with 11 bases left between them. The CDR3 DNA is TGTGCCAGCAGTTTCCTAGCTGAGGGCACAGATACGCAGTATTTT. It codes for CASSFLAEGTDTQYF.

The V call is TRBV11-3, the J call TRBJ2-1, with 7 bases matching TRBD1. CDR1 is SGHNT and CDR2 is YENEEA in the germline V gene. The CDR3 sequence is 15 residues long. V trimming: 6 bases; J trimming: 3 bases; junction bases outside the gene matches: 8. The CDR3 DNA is TGTGCCAGCAGTTCTGCAGGGACAGACTACAATGAGCAGTTCTTC. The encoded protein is CASSSAGTDYNEQFF.

The DNA for the CDR3 is TGTGCCACCAGTGATTCAGGCAGGGGTGGTGAGCAGTTCTTC. Translation: CATSDSGRGGEQFF. The chain uses TRBV24-1 and TRBJ2-1; maybe TRBD1 (6 bases). The CDR3 loop spans 14 amino acids. Trimming removed 2 bases at V and 9 bases at J, with 13 bases between. From germline, CDR1 is KGHDR and CDR2 SFDVKD.

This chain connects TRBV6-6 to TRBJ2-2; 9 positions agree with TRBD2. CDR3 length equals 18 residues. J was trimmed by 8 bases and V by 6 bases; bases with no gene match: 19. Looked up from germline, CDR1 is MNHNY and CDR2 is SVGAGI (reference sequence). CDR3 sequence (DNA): TGTGCCAGCAGCCGATCCGCGGCTAGCGGGATGGCTGGTGGGGAGCTGTTTTTT. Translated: CASSRSAASGMAGGELFF.

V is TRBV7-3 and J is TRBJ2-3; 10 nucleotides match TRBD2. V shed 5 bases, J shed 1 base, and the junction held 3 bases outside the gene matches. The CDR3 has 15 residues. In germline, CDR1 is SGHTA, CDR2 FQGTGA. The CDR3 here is CASSHLAGGTDTQYF. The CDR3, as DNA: TGTGCCAGCAGCCATCTAGCGGGGGGCACAGATACGCAGTATTTT.

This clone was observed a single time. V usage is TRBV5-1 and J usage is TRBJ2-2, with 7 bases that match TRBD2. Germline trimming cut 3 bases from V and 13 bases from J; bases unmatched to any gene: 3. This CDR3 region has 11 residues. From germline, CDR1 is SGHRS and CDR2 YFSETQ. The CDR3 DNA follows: TGCGCCAGCAGCTCAGCGGGATGGCTGTTTTTT. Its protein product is CASSSAGWLFF.

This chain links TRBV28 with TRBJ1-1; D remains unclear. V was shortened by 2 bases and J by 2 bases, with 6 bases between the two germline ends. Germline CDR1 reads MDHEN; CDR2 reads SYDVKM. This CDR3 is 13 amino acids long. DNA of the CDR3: TGTGCCAGCAGTTTAGAGGCCAACACTGAAGCTTTCTTT. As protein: CASSLEANTEAFF.

The CDR3 nucleotides read TGTGCCAGCAGCGACCATGGGACAGTCGCCTACAATGAGCAGTTCTTC. It translates to CASSDHGTVAYNEQFF. This chain connects TRBV28 to TRBJ2-1; 7 bases line up with TRBD1. V trimming: 6 bases; J trimming: 2 bases; junction bases outside the gene matches: 10. This CDR3 is 16 amino acids long. Germline CDR1 MDHEN, CDR2 SYDVKM.

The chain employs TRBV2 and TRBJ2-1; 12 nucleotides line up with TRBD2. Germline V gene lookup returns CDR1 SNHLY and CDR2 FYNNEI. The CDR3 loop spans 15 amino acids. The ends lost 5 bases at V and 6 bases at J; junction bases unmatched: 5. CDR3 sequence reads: CASSRWTSGTNEQFF. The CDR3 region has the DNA TGTGCCAGCAGTCGGTGGACTAGCGGGACCAATGAGCAGTTCTTC.

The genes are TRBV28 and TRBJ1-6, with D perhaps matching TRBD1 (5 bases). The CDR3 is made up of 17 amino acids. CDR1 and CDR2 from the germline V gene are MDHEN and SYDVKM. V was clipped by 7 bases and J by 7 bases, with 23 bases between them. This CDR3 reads CASTSMPGGSENSPLHF. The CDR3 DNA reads TGTGCCAGCACCTCTATGCCGGGGGGATCTGAAAATTCACCCCTCCACTTT.

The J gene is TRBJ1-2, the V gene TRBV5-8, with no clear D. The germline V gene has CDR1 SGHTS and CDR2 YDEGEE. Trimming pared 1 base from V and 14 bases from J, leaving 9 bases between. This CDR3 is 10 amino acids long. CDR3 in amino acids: CASSLQITTF. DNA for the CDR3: TGTGCCAGCAGCTTGCAGATTACGACCTTC.

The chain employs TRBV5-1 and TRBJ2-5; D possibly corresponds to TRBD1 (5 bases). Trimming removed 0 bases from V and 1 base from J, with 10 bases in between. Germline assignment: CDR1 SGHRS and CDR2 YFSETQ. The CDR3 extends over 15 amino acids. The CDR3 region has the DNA TGCGCCAGCAGCTTGGGAACAGGTCGCCAAGAGACCCAGTACTTC. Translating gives CASSLGTGRQETQYF.

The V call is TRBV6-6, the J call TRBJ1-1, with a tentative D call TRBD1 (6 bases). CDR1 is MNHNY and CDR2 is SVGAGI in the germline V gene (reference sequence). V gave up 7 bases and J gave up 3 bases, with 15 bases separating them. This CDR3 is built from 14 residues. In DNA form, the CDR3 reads TGTGCCAGCATGTACCAGGGGCGCGACACTGAAGCTTTCTTT. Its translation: CASMYQGRDTEAFF.

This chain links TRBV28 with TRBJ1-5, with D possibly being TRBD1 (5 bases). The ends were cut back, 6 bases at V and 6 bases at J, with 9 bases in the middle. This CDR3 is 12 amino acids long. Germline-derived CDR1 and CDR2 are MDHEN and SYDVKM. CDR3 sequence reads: CASRSDIQPQHF. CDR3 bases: TGTGCCAGCAGGTCGGACATTCAGCCCCAGCATTTT.

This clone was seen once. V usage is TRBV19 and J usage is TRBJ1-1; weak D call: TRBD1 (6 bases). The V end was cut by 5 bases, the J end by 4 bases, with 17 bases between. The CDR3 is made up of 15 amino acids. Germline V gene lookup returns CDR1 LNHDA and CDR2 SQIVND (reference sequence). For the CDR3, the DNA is TGTGCCAGTAGTTTACTACAGGGACGGGGCACTGAAGCTTTCTTT. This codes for CASSLLQGRGTEAFF.

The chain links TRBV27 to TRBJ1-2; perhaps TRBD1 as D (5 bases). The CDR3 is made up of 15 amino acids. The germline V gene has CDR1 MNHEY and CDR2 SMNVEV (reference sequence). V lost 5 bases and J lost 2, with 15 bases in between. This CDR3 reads CASSPASTANYGYTF. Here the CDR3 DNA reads TGTGCCAGCAGTCCCGCCTCGACAGCCAACTATGGCTACACCTTC.

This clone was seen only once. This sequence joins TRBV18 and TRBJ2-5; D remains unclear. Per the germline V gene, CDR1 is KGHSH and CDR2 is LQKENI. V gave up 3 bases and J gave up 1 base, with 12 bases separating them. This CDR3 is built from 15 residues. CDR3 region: CASSPGVRVQETQYF. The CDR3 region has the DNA TGTGCCAGCTCACCTGGAGTACGGGTCCAAGAGACCCAGTACTTC.

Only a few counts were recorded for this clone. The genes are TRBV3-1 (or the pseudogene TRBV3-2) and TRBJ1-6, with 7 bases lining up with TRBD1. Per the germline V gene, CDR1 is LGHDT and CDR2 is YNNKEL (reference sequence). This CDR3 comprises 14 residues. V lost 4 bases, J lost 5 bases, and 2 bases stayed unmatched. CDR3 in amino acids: CASSRGQNNSPLHF. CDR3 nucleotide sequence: TGTGCCAGCAGCCGGGGACAGAATAATTCACCCCTCCACTTT.

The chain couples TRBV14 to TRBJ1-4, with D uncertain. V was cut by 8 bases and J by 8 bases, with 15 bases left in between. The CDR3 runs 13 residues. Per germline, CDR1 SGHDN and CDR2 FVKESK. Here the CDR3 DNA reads TGTGCCAGCCGACTTTCGATTAGGGAAAAACTGTTTTTT. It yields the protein CASRLSIREKLFF. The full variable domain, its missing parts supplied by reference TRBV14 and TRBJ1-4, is EAGVTQFPSHSVIEKGQTVTLRCDPISGHDNLYWYRRVMGKEIKFLLHFVKESKQDESGMPNNRFLAERTGGTYSTLKVQPAELEDSGVYFCASRLSIREKLFFGSGTQLSVL.

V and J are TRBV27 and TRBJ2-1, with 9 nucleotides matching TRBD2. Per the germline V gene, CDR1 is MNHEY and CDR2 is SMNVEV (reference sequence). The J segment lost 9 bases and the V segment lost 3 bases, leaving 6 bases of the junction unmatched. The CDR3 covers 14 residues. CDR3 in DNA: TGTGCCAGCAGTTTGGTAGCGGGAGCAGGTGAGCAGTTCTTC. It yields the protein CASSLVAGAGEQFF.

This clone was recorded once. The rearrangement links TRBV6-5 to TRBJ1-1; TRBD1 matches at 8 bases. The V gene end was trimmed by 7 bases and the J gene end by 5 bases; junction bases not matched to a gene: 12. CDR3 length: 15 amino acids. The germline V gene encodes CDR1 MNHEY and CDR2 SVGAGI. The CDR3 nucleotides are TGTGCCAGCACGGGTCAGGGGGCGCGGGTTACTGAAGCTTTCTTT. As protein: CASTGQGARVTEAFF.

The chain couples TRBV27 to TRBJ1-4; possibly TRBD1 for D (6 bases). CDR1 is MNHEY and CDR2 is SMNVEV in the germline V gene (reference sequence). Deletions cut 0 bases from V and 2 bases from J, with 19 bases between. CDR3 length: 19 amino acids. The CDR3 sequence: CASSLSSIQGRDTNEKLFF. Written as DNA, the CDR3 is TGTGCCAGCAGTTTATCGAGTATTCAGGGGAGGGATACTAATGAAAAACTGTTTTTT.

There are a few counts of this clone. CDR3 loop: CASSFGAEPQHF. CDR3 nucleotide sequence: TGTGCCAGCAGCTTTGGGGCTGAGCCCCAGCATTTT. The V call is TRBV7-8, the J call TRBJ1-5, with D maybe TRBD1 (5 bases). The germline gives CDR1 SGHVS, CDR2 FQNEAQ. The CDR3 runs 12 residues. Trimming took 3 bases from V and 8 from J, leaving 8 bases between them.